The 26 T cell receptor beta chains below come from one sample, sequenced in a study of OX40 agonist ivuxolimab in advanced cancers. Produced via immunoSEQ multiplex PCR; TCRdb's table is partial and in-frame only. Among 75,000 to 90,000 clones listed, roughly 85% were seen once. Sequencing used CD4+ or CD8+ T cells sorted from blood, obtained in a trial of the OX40 agonist ivuxolimab. Receptors were obtained from an adult with an advanced solid tumor such as melanoma, head and neck, liver or kidney cancer.

The chain has TRBV7-3 and TRBJ2-2, with TRBD2 matching 9 bases. This CDR3 comprises 14 residues. Germline CDR1 SGHTA, CDR2 FQGTGA. Trimming took 5 bases from V and 4 from J; bases not matched to a gene: 2. CDR3 sequence (DNA): TGTGCCAGCAGCCCGGGACTAGCCACCGGGGAGCTGTTTTTT. It codes for CASSPGLATGELFF. Complete variable domain (other parts from reference TRBV7-3 and TRBJ2-2): GAGVSQTPSNKVTEKGKYVELRCDPISGHTALYWYRQSLGQGPEFLIYFQGTGAADDSGLPNDRFFAVRPEGSVSTLKIQRTERGDSAVYLCASSPGLATGELFFGEGSRLTVL.

The chain joins TRBV10-3 to TRBJ1-4; 11 bases match TRBD1. Germline lookup yields CDR1 ENHRY and CDR2 SYGVKD. The CDR3 runs to 14 residues. The V and J ends lost 6 bases and 6 bases, in that order; junction bases with no gene match: 3. CDR3: CAIRGDRGDEKLFF. For the CDR3, the DNA is TGTGCCATCAGGGGGGACAGGGGGGATGAAAAACTGTTTTTT.

Here the CDR3 DNA reads TGCGCCAGCAGCTTGGCAGGGGGCTTATACGAGCAGTACTTC. Translated, it gives CASSLAGGLYEQYF. J is TRBJ2-7 and V is TRBV5-1, with 8 bases identical to TRBD1. The V gene end was trimmed by 0 bases and the J gene end by 4 bases; junction bases not matched to a gene: 3. Per the germline V gene, CDR1 is SGHRS and CDR2 is YFSETQ. The CDR3 loop spans 14 amino acids.

Note on this clone: Other DNA sequences in this sample translate to the same CDR3. The gene calls are TRBV6-1 and TRBJ2-7, with 8 bases aligning to TRBD1. From germline, CDR1 is MNHNS and CDR2 SASEGT. CDR3 length equals 14 residues. V gave up 3 bases and J gave up 1 base; unmatched junction bases: 2. CDR3 coding DNA: TGTGCCAGCAGTGAGGGGACAGGTTCCTACGAGCAGTACTTC. Translating gives CASSEGTGSYEQYF.

The J gene is TRBJ1-1, the V gene TRBV9; D unresolved. V lost 0 bases, J lost 5 bases, and 8 bases lay in between. This CDR3 has 13 residues. Germline CDR1 is SGDLS and CDR2 is YYNGEE. CDR3 in amino acids: CASSVAPETEAFF. In DNA, the CDR3 is TGTGCCAGCAGCGTAGCTCCGGAGACTGAAGCTTTCTTT.

The chain couples TRBV9 to TRBJ2-5, with D perhaps TRBD2 (6 bases). The germline CDR1 and CDR2 sequences are SGDLS and YYNGEE. This CDR3 is built from 13 residues. V shed 3 bases and J shed 5 bases, with 11 bases lying between them. This CDR3 is CASSAGAGETQYF. For the CDR3, the DNA is TGTGCCAGCAGCGCCGGGGCGGGGGAGACCCAGTACTTC.

V gene TRBV27 combines with J gene TRBJ2-2, with a weak D call TRBD2 (5 bases). V was shortened by 5 bases and J by 4 bases, with 11 bases between the two germline ends. This CDR3 contains 14 residues. Germline loops: CDR1 MNHEY, CDR2 SMNVEV (reference sequence). This CDR3 reads CASSPRAGTGELFF. CDR3 nucleotides: TGTGCCAGCAGTCCAAGGGCGGGCACCGGGGAGCTGTTTTTT.

This clone came up a few times. The chain links TRBV19 to TRBJ2-7, with 10 bases fitting TRBD2. The CDR3 extends over 14 amino acids. V gave up 7 bases and J gave up 2 bases; unmatched junction bases: 5. In germline, CDR1 is LNHDA, CDR2 SQIVND (reference sequence). The CDR3 is CASNERGGTYEQYF. The DNA for the CDR3 is TGTGCCAGTAACGAGCGGGGGGGCACCTACGAGCAGTACTTC.

The chain links TRBV7-2 to TRBJ2-7, with 9 positions matching TRBD1. V trimming: 4 bases; J trimming: 2 bases; junction bases outside the gene matches: 9. Per the germline V gene, CDR1 is SGHTA and CDR2 is FQGNSA. The CDR3 has 16 residues. The CDR3 loop is CASSSPDRGGTYEQYF. The CDR3 bases are TGTGCCAGCAGCTCCCCGGACAGGGGTGGGACCTACGAGCAGTACTTC.

The rearrangement joins TRBV5-4 to TRBJ2-6; 7 bases match TRBD1. Germline V gene data show CDR1 as SGHNT and CDR2 as YYREEE (reference sequence). J lost 0 bases, V lost 5 bases, and 8 bases had no gene match. This CDR3 has 17 residues. The CDR3 loop reads CASSRGQAPSGANVLTF. The CDR3 DNA reads as TGTGCCAGCAGTCGCGGACAGGCTCCCTCTGGGGCCAACGTCCTGACTTTC.

This clone was seen once. The chain uses TRBV6-5 and TRBJ2-2; possibly TRBD2 for D (5 bases). The V gene lost 0 bases and the J gene lost 0 bases, with 8 bases spanning the gap. The germline V gene has CDR1 MNHEY and CDR2 SVGAGI. CDR3 length: 16 residues. CDR3 in amino acids: CASSYSTGTNTGELFF. The CDR3 bases are TGTGCCAGCAGTTACTCGACGGGGACGAACACCGGGGAGCTGTTTTTT.

In nucleotides, the CDR3 is TGCAGCGTTTCGGACAGGCGTATAGATACGCAGTATTTT. Translated, it gives CSVSDRRIDTQYF. This rearrangement joins TRBV29-1 to TRBJ2-3, with 7 bases aligning to TRBD1. Looked up from germline, CDR1 is SQVTM and CDR2 is ANQGSEA. J gave up 5 bases and V 5 bases, and 7 bases lay outside the gene matches. The CDR3 is 13 residues long.

This clone was detected only once. This chain uses TRBV7-9 with TRBJ2-1, with D uncertain. The ends were cut back, 5 bases at V and 7 bases at J, with 18 bases in the middle. The CDR3 consists of 15 residues. Germline V gives CDR1 SEHNR, CDR2 FQNEAQ (reference sequence). The CDR3 here is CASSPRGSLGNEQFF. CDR3 bases: TGTGCCAGCAGCCCCCGTGGCTCTCTAGGGAATGAGCAGTTCTTC.

The chain carries TRBV6-5 and TRBJ1-2; D is unclear. V was shortened by 5 bases and J by 8 bases, with 21 bases between the two germline ends. The germline gives CDR1 MNHEY, CDR2 SVGAGI. The CDR3 runs to 15 residues. CDR3 loop: CASSLTLIGSGGYTF. The DNA for the CDR3 is TGTGCCAGCAGTCTAACCTTGATTGGATCTGGAGGCTACACCTTC.

Ten or more counts support this clone. The chain uses TRBV29-1 and TRBJ1-5; 10 bases map to TRBD1. V lost 6 bases, J lost 7 bases, and 6 bases stayed unmatched. Germline V CDR1 and CDR2: SQVTM, ANQGSEA. The CDR3 has 13 residues. The CDR3 protein is CSVEPGQGQPQHF. CDR3 coding DNA: TGCAGCGTCGAACCGGGACAGGGGCAGCCCCAGCATTTT.

The chain combines TRBV19 with TRBJ1-6; D is undetermined. Germline values: CDR1 LNHDA, CDR2 SQIVND (reference sequence). The CDR3 is made up of 16 amino acids. The V end lost 3 bases, the J end lost 7 bases, and 16 bases lay between the germline ends. CDR3 residues: CASSIQGRRNNSPLHF. CDR3 nucleotide sequence: TGTGCCAGTAGTATTCAAGGCAGGCGGAACAATTCACCCCTCCACTTT.

With respect to this clone: The junction departs from the called germline gene at one end, perhaps through a read error. The chain is built from TRBV5-4 and TRBJ2-3; the match to TRBD2 covers 9 bases. Germline loops: CDR1 SGHNT, CDR2 YYREEE (reference sequence). The CDR3 has 17 amino acids. This CDR3 reads CASSSSGSRGGTDTQYF. CDR3 nucleotides: TGTGCCAGCAGCTCCTCGGGGTCGCGGGGGGGCACGGATACGCAGTATTTT.

The chain carries TRBV5-6 and TRBJ1-4; D is ambiguous. The V and J ends lost 3 bases and 6 bases respectively, with 12 bases between them. Germline V lookup: CDR1 SGHDT, CDR2 YYEEEE. This CDR3 spans 14 amino acids. The CDR3 region has the DNA TGTGCCAGCAGCTCCGAACCCGGGGATGAAAAACTGTTTTTT. It yields the protein CASSSEPGDEKLFF.

The chain combines TRBV5-4 with TRBJ2-2, with D hard to call. Looked up from germline, CDR1 is SGHNT and CDR2 is YYREEE (reference sequence). This CDR3 is built from 14 residues. V was trimmed by 2 bases and J by 3 bases, leaving 8 bases between them. CDR3 nucleotide sequence: TGTGCCAGCAGCTTCGGGCAAGACACCGGGGAGCTGTTTTTT. Amino acids: CASSFGQDTGELFF.

V is TRBV5-8 and J is TRBJ1-6; 7 nucleotides line up with TRBD1. V lost 4 bases to trimming and J lost 7 bases; unmatched junction nucleotides: 11. Germline V gene data show CDR1 as SGHTS and CDR2 as YDEGEE. The CDR3 sequence is 16 residues long. Here the CDR3 reads CASSLLSGTVNSPLHF. The CDR3, as DNA: TGTGCCAGCAGCCTACTTTCCGGGACAGTGAATTCACCCCTCCACTTT.

V gene TRBV5-6 combines with J gene TRBJ2-1; TRBD2 is a possible D gene (5 bases). The CDR3 totals 17 residues. Germline V gene data show CDR1 as SGHDT and CDR2 as YYEEEE. V lost 1 base and J 3 bases, leaving 17 bases between the germline ends. CDR3 nucleotide sequence: TGTGCCAGCAGCTTGAGTCTAGGAGGACTGGGCTACAATGAGCAGTTCTTC. Its protein is CASSLSLGGLGYNEQFF.

This clone was seen a few times. The chain carries TRBV9 and TRBJ2-3, with D hard to call. The V gene lost 4 bases and the J gene lost 7 bases, with 13 bases spanning the gap. The V gene's germline CDR1 is SGDLS and CDR2 YYNGEE. CDR3 length: 13 amino acids. CDR3 region: CASSFQPENTQYF. The CDR3 bases are TGTGCCAGCAGCTTCCAGCCCGAAAATACGCAGTATTTT.

The chain has TRBV7-3 and TRBJ2-7; D uncertain. The CDR3 length is 15 residues. V lost 5 bases to trimming and J lost 2 bases, with 16 bases between them. Germline loops: CDR1 SGHTA, CDR2 FQGTGA. The CDR3 protein is CASSPKPPPPYEQYF. CDR3 nucleotides: TGTGCCAGCAGCCCCAAACCACCCCCACCCTACGAGCAGTACTTC.

The chain couples TRBV5-1 to TRBJ2-5; D might be TRBD2 (6 bases). V was trimmed by 5 bases and J by 4 bases, leaving 6 bases between them. The germline V gene has CDR1 SGHRS and CDR2 YFSETQ. The CDR3 has 11 amino acids. Written as DNA, the CDR3 is TGCGCCAGCAGGGGGGGAGAGACCCAGTACTTC. It codes for CASRGGETQYF.

This clone occurred a few times. V usage is TRBV6-6 and J usage is TRBJ2-5; tentative D call: TRBD1 (8 bases). This CDR3 has 14 residues. Trimming cost V 8 bases and J 5 bases, with 18 bases left between them. In germline, CDR1 is MNHNY, CDR2 SVGAGI (reference sequence). The CDR3 reads CASERDRGGETQYF. CDR3 bases: TGTGCCAGCGAGAGAGACAGGGGAGGGGAGACCCAGTACTTC.

The chain uses TRBV6-5 and TRBJ2-3, with D maybe TRBD1 (6 bases). Germline CDR1 is MNHEY and CDR2 is SVGAGI. There are 13 residues in the CDR3. The V end lost 2 bases, the J end lost 6 bases, and 9 bases lay between the germline ends. CDR3 sequence reads: CASSYRQGDTQYF. The CDR3 DNA follows: TGTGCCAGCAGTTACCGGCAGGGGGATACGCAGTATTTT.